This TCR beta chain comes out of a study of shared clonotypes between healthy human individuals (dated by TCRdb to about 2020). Study-level background: The cohort included a few men and a couple of women between 18 and 49 years of age. For each donor, CD4 naive and CD4 memory were each run on three plates, CD8 naive on two plates, and CD8 memory on one plate. Blood TCR repertoires of about 5 healthy adults were deeply sequenced to estimate repertoire size and the extent of clonotype sharing between individuals. Different laboratories and diverse techniques were used to prepare libraries and sequence TCR repertoires, to increase sequencing depth and limit assay-specific biases. Per donor, leukapheresis produced somewhere between about 0.94 and 10 billion PBMCs. On the study overall, not on this receptor specifically: Sampling was limited to blood, and TCR repertoires in tissue likely differ from TCR repertoires in blood. About 5% of naive CD4, 3.5% of naive CD8, approximately 2.2% of memory CD4, and 0.4% of memory CD8 clonotypes were shared across a handful of donors. Pairwise subsampling indicated that sequencing depth was expected to affect the degree of clonotype sharing among donors. Naive subsets generally had larger estimated clonotype richness than memory subsets did. Rarefaction of sorted-subset datasets indicated incomplete sequencing despite the large sequencing depth. Because the study included only a small number of donors, the genetic and exposure-history diversity represented was limited. Clonotypes shared by all four sorted-subset donors showed higher generation probabilities than non-shared clonotypes.

Worth noting for this clone: There is no known antigen for this receptor. No base-level quality is on record; no much larger clone is a single base apart.

TCR CDR3 regions were amplified from genomic DNA by multiplex PCR using the deep immunoSEQ assay. Extracted genomic DNA from each cell subset was spread evenly across all wells of several immunoSEQ 96-well plates, with each plate serving as a replicate. For sorted subsets, 150 to 200 ng genomic DNA, equal to 30,000 or so T cell genomes, was loaded into each replicate PCR. Purified libraries were measured with a Qubit 3.0 fluorometer, size-checked on a Bioanalyzer 2100, and measured again with the KAPA Library Quantification kit. Every immunoSEQ 96-well plate was sequenced on a dedicated single-read 150-cycle Illumina NextSeq 550 flow cell. The authors' pipeline ran thus. Because the immunoSEQ output included only junctional sequences and no quality scores, the filtering could not be the same as the filtering used for full-length reads. To assign V/J genes and CDR3, sequences were annotated using PyIR, a Python wrapper for IgBLAST v1.9, with IMGT germline references. Reads were filtered out if the reads had weak V/J assignments (E-value above 1e-6), no CDR3, stop codons, out-of-frame junctions, or ambiguous translated residues. V3J clonotypes were defined by identical inferred V gene, J gene, and CDR3 amino acid sequence. The percentage overlap between two repertoires was calculated by dividing the number of shared unique clonotypes by the size of the smaller repertoire. RTK rarefaction, the Chao1 estimator, and Recon v2.1 estimates of unobserved clonotypes were used to assess repertoire richness. OLGA was used to compute generation probabilities for all TCRbeta clonotypes that the gDNA method yielded from four donors. TCRdb carries this immuneACCESS record with in-frame sequences only. Its versions omit some clonotypes, under half of them owing to an unresolved V gene in the studies checked, with the rest unexplained. D and trimming come from the DNA, and the V and J calls and clone size come from that table. This sample has hundreds of thousands of clones in its table, and 90% to 95% of those were observed once. Over 0.095% of the sample comes from the top ten.

Deletion took 3 bases off V and 3 bases off J, with a span of 9 bases between the germline ends. Per the germline V gene, SGHAT is the CDR1 and FQNNGV is the CDR2. There are 13 amino acids in the CDR3, from cysteine to phenylalanine inclusive. Just CDR3 DNA is preserved here, 39 bases in frame from base 1. For the CD8 naive samples, CD45RO-negative cells were positively selected for CCR7, yielding a CD45RA+CCR7+ population from which TemRA cells were excluded. The donors were healthy, HIV-negative adults who had no recently reported acute infections or vaccinations. Every donor was a Caucasian adult residing in Nashville, Tennessee, USA. After blood collection by leukapheresis, PBMCs were isolated using Ficoll-Histopaque density gradient centrifugation and then cryopreserved in the vapor phase of liquid nitrogen. Analytical flow cytometry was used to check the purity and quantity of each magnetically sorted T cell population. Each sorted fraction had its genomic DNA isolated and then quantified by UV absorbance on a Nanodrop 2000c.

Sequenced material: naive CD8+ T cells sorted from blood. The sample's cell subset or site label, decoded: CD45RA+CCR7+. The clonotype originates from a young woman in good health. This receptor chain uses TRBV11-2 and TRBJ2-7; TRBD1 is a weak D gene call, 6 bases matching. The bases read TGTGCCAGCAGCTTTGGGACAAACTACGAGCAGTACTTC. It codes for CASSFGTNYEQYF.